A single sample gave rise to the 27 T cell receptor beta chains below, sequenced in a study of blood T cell repertoires in COVID-19. The method was immunoSEQ multiplex PCR; TCRdb's version includes in-frame clones alone and lacks a portion of them. This sample has about 120,000 clones, with 90% found just once. The specimen was peripheral blood. The receptors derive from a human donor with active COVID-19. The donor label of this sample is uncertain.

The chain is built from TRBV19 and TRBJ2-5; weak D call: TRBD2 (7 bases). This CDR3 has 14 residues. V was shortened by 5 bases and J by 5 bases, with 15 bases between the two germline ends. The germline gives CDR1 LNHDA, CDR2 SQIVND (reference sequence). CDR3: CASSHRGGWETQYF. CDR3 coding DNA: TGTGCCAGTAGTCATAGGGGGGGCTGGGAGACCCAGTACTTC.

This chain joins TRBV12-3 or TRBV12-4 and TRBJ2-7; TRBD1 might be the D (6 bases). V lost 5 bases to trimming and J lost 2 bases, with 7 bases between them. The CDR3 is made up of 12 amino acids. The CDR3, as DNA: TGTGCCAGCAGTCAGGGGACCTACGAGCAGTACTTC. Its translation: CASSQGTYEQYF.

This clone was picked up one time. This sequence joins TRBV18 and TRBJ2-3; 11 bases match TRBD1. Losses at the gene ends were 6 bases for V and 6 bases for J; bases not matched to a gene: 8. Per germline, CDR1 KGHSH and CDR2 LQKENI. This CDR3 contains 15 residues. CDR3 sequence (DNA): TGTGCCAGCTCCCTGGACAGGGGGCGCGGTGATACGCAGTATTTT. It is translated as CASSLDRGRGDTQYF.

For this clone: The sample has other DNA sequences that encode this CDR3 too. The chain joins TRBV4-3 to TRBJ1-5, with D unresolved. The CDR3 length is 13 residues. The V end was cut by 0 bases, the J end by 7 bases, with 7 bases between. Germline V gene sequence: CDR1 LGHNA, CDR2 YSLEER. CDR3 sequence reads: CASSQDPGQPQHF. CDR3 sequence (DNA): TGCGCCAGCAGCCAAGACCCAGGCCAGCCCCAGCATTTT.

The chain is built from TRBV13 and TRBJ1-4, with D perhaps matching TRBD1 (6 bases). The CDR3 is 16 amino acids. CDR1 and CDR2 (germline): PRHDT, FYEKMQ (reference sequence). Trimming cost V 5 bases and J 7 bases, with 20 bases left between them. Written as DNA, the CDR3 is TGTGCCAGCAGCCGCGGGGGGCAGGGCTCGAGTGAAAAACTGTTTTTT. Its translation: CASSRGGQGSSEKLFF.

The rearrangement uses TRBV29-1 and TRBJ1-1, with 7 bases matching TRBD1. Unmatched junction bases numbered 6, after V lost 5 bases and J lost 0 bases. The V gene's germline CDR1 is SQVTM and CDR2 ANQGSEA. CDR3 size: 14 residues. The CDR3 is CSVTFRGLNTEAFF. Here the CDR3 DNA reads TGCAGCGTTACCTTCAGGGGGTTGAACACTGAAGCTTTCTTT.

This chain connects TRBV9 to TRBJ2-7; 10 bases line up with TRBD1. Trimming took 5 bases from V and 5 from J; bases not matched to a gene: 4. Germline V gene data show CDR1 as SGDLS and CDR2 as YYNGEE. The CDR3 has 13 amino acids. This CDR3 reads CASRLGQGNEQYF. CDR3 bases: TGTGCCAGCAGGCTGGGACAGGGGAACGAGCAGTACTTC. Together with reference TRBV9 and TRBJ2-7, the CDR3 gives the full variable domain: DSGVTQTPKHLITATGQRVTLRCSPRSGDLSVYWYQQSLDQGLQFLIQYYNGEERAKGNILERFSAQQFPDLHSELNLSSLELGDSALYFCASRLGQGNEQYFGPGTRLTVT.

The V and J genes are TRBV28 and TRBJ1-5, with D unclear. Trimming left V 10 bases short and J 0 bases short, with 13 bases between. The V gene's germline CDR1 is MDHEN and CDR2 SYDVKM. CDR3 length equals 14 residues. CDR3 nucleotide sequence: TGTGCCACTACGCGAGATGATAGCAATCAGCCCCAGCATTTT. This translates into CATTRDDSNQPQHF.

V and J are TRBV5-4 and TRBJ2-3; the D gene is possibly TRBD2 (6 bases). The CDR3 spans 16 residues. The V end lost 4 bases, the J end lost 0 bases, and 15 bases lay between the germline ends. The germline V gene encodes CDR1 SGHNT and CDR2 YYREEE (reference sequence). CDR3 residues: CASSTVADLSTDTQYF. The CDR3 coding sequence is TGTGCCAGCAGCACAGTAGCGGATTTGAGCACAGATACGCAGTATTTT.

V usage is TRBV5-5 and J usage is TRBJ1-5; D gene unclear. This CDR3 is built from 14 residues. V was pared by 1 base and J by 1 base, with 6 bases between. The germline CDR1 and CDR2 sequences are SGHKS and YYEKEE (reference sequence). The DNA for the CDR3 is TGTGCCAGCAGCTTGCTCAGAAGCAATCAGCCCCAGCATTTT. It is translated as CASSLLRSNQPQHF.

CDR3 DNA: TGCGCCAGCAGCAGTAACCGGGACAGTCTGAGCCTCCACTTT. It encodes CASSSNRDSLSLHF. The V gene is TRBV5-1, the J gene TRBJ1-6, with 7 bases fitting TRBD1. Germline V gene lookup returns CDR1 SGHRS and CDR2 YFSETQ. The CDR3 spans 14 residues. V shed 4 bases and J 15 bases; nucleotides not matched to a gene: 13.

This sequence joins TRBV6-2 or TRBV6-3 and TRBJ1-2; no clear D. V was pared by 6 bases and J by 1 base, with 15 bases between. The germline CDR1 and CDR2 sequences are MNHEY and SVGEGT. This CDR3 contains 15 residues. CDR3 bases: TGTGCCAGCAGCGGAGGAGGGAACGATAACTATGGCTACACCTTC. It encodes CASSGGGNDNYGYTF.

The chain is built from TRBV6-4 and TRBJ2-3, with 12 bases lining up with TRBD1. V lost 2 bases to trimming and J lost 2 bases; unmatched junction nucleotides: 8. Germline V gene data show CDR1 as MRHNA and CDR2 as SNTAGT. The CDR3 has 18 residues. CDR3 amino acids: CASSDEGTGGTFTDTQYF. In nucleotides, the CDR3 is TGTGCCAGCAGTGACGAAGGGACAGGGGGCACTTTCACAGATACGCAGTATTTT.

This clone was seen a handful of times. V is TRBV28 and J is TRBJ1-2; 8 nucleotides line up with TRBD1. This CDR3 is 12 amino acids long. The germline V gene has CDR1 MDHEN and CDR2 SYDVKM. Trimming removed 7 bases from V and 8 bases from J; junction bases left unmatched: 6. CDR3: CASTPDRVGYTF. The CDR3 DNA sequence: TGTGCCAGCACCCCGGACAGGGTCGGCTACACCTTC.

The chain has TRBV24-1 and TRBJ2-3, with 9 bases aligning to TRBD1. The V gene end was trimmed by 6 bases and the J gene end by 0 bases; junction bases not matched to a gene: 3. This CDR3 region has 15 residues. Germline loops: CDR1 KGHDR, CDR2 SFDVKD. CDR3 sequence reads: CATSTGTGSTDTQYF. The DNA of the CDR3 is TGTGCCACCAGTACCGGGACAGGGAGCACAGATACGCAGTATTTT.

The rearrangement uses TRBV5-1 and TRBJ2-6, with D possibly matching TRBD1 (5 bases). The CDR3 extends over 16 amino acids. Trimming took 4 bases from V and 0 from J, leaving 11 bases between them. Germline V gives CDR1 SGHRS, CDR2 YFSETQ. This CDR3 is CASSMQGGSGANVLTF. The CDR3 region has the DNA TGCGCCAGCAGCATGCAGGGCGGCTCTGGGGCCAACGTCCTGACTTTC.

The chain's CDR3 is CASSPLDRGNYGYTF. For the CDR3, the DNA is TGTGCCAGCAGTCCTTTAGACAGGGGGAACTATGGCTACACCTTC. J is TRBJ1-2 and V is TRBV27; TRBD1 matches at 9 bases. Trimming removed 5 bases from V and 2 bases from J; junction bases left unmatched: 6. Germline CDR1 reads MNHEY; CDR2 reads SMNVEV (reference sequence). The CDR3 contains 15 residues.

The V call is TRBV4-3, the J call TRBJ1-2, with D unresolved. This CDR3 region has 14 residues. The V end was cut by 1 base, the J end by 8 bases, with 14 bases between. Germline CDR1 is LGHNA and CDR2 is YSLEER. The CDR3 here is CASSQASLAGGYTF. The CDR3, as DNA: TGCGCCAGCAGCCAAGCCTCCTTGGCCGGGGGCTACACCTTC.

The chain joins TRBV7-9 to TRBJ2-2; 11 positions agree with TRBD2. This CDR3 spans 15 amino acids. J lost 5 bases, V lost 3 bases, and 2 bases had no gene match. Germline assignment: CDR1 SEHNR and CDR2 FQNEAQ (reference sequence). CDR3: CASSFSGGATGELFF. The CDR3 nucleotides are TGTGCCAGCAGCTTTAGCGGGGGGGCGACCGGGGAGCTGTTTTTT.

The chain uses TRBV4-3 and TRBJ1-1, with D hard to call. The CDR3 runs to 13 residues. Germline values: CDR1 LGHNA, CDR2 YSLEER. The germline V and J ends were trimmed by 0 bases and 2 bases, with 4 bases remaining between them. CDR3 DNA: TGCGCCAGCAGCCAAGACAGTAACACTGAAGCTTTCTTT. Its translation is CASSQDSNTEAFF.

The J gene is TRBJ2-2, the V gene TRBV7-8; no firm D call. The CDR3 contains 15 residues. CDR1 SGHVS and CDR2 FQNEAQ come from the germline V gene. With 1 base removed from V and 1 base from J, the gap between germline ends came to 7 bases. CDR3 nucleotide sequence: TGTGCCAGCAGCTTAGTCTACGGGAACACCGGGGAGCTGTTTTTT. This gives the protein CASSLVYGNTGELFF.

V is TRBV3-1 (or the pseudogene TRBV3-2) and J is TRBJ2-3; a possible D gene is TRBD2 (7 bases). CDR3 length equals 14 residues. The V and J ends lost 8 bases and 1 base respectively, with 13 bases between them. Germline CDR1 LGHDT, CDR2 YNNKEL (reference sequence). The CDR3 sequence: CASVGGARTDTQYF. The CDR3 DNA sequence: TGTGCCAGCGTTGGGGGGGCCCGCACAGATACGCAGTATTTT.

V is TRBV9 and J is TRBJ2-1; a possible D gene is TRBD2 (7 bases). The CDR3 is 15 residues long. V lost 1 base to trimming and J lost 8 bases, with 16 bases between them. Germline CDR1 is SGDLS and CDR2 is YYNGEE. The CDR3, as DNA: TGTGCCAGCAGCGTATTCGGGGGGCCCTGGGATGAGCAGTTCTTC. The encoded protein is CASSVFGGPWDEQFF.

The rearrangement joins TRBV11-2 to TRBJ2-7, with TRBD1 identical over 7 bases. The CDR3 spans 16 residues. With 5 bases clipped from V and 0 bases from J, the junction kept 10 bases outside the gene matches. Germline CDR1 SGHAT, CDR2 FQNNGV. The CDR3 protein is CASSPDGTEVSYEQYF. DNA of the CDR3: TGTGCCAGCAGCCCCGACGGGACAGAGGTCTCCTACGAGCAGTACTTC.

The chain carries TRBV6-2 or TRBV6-3 and TRBJ2-7; TRBD1 matches at 8 bases. The CDR3 runs to 14 residues. CDR1 MNHEY and CDR2 SVGEGT come from the germline V gene. The junction had 4 bases not matched to a gene; V was cut back by 2 bases and J by 4 bases. The CDR3 region has the DNA TGTGCCAGCAGTTACGGACAGGGAGAATACGAGCAGTACTTC. Translation gives CASSYGQGEYEQYF.

J is TRBJ2-3 and V is TRBV27; 9 bases agree with TRBD2. From germline, CDR1 is MNHEY and CDR2 SMNVEV (reference sequence). CDR3 size: 18 residues. V shed 7 bases, J shed 3 bases, and the junction held 17 bases outside the gene matches. CDR3 DNA: TGTGCCAGCATTAAAGTGGGGGCGGGGGGGCCGAGGACAGATACGCAGTATTTT. Translating it yields CASIKVGAGGPRTDTQYF.

This chain joins TRBV4-3 and TRBJ2-7, with TRBD2 matching over 10 bases. V shed 0 bases and J 0 bases; nucleotides not matched to a gene: 5. This CDR3 contains 17 residues. Germline loops: CDR1 LGHNA, CDR2 YSLEER. CDR3 residues: CASSQDPLAGGSYEQYF. CDR3 DNA sequence: TGCGCCAGCAGCCAAGATCCTTTAGCGGGGGGCTCCTACGAGCAGTACTTC.